The entry that follows covers one TCR beta chain sequence. Its antigen remains unidentified. No qualities accompany the bases; no much larger clone lies one base away. The entry originates in a study of cytomegalovirus exposure and HLA in healthy donors listed by TCRdb under 2017. Regarding the complete study: An earlier analysis of some 600 of the donors reported about 260 Gb of sequence data and 117 million unique TCR beta sequences obtained from about 179 million T cells. Roughly 310 gigabases of sequencing data and some 85 million unique TCR sequences were included in an early release covering around 650 HLA-typed donors. Of the 300 to 450 genotyped donors, 65% to 90% were placed in the genetic ancestry cluster associated with self-reported Caucasian donors. The study aimed to test whether cataloging public T cell receptors could reveal signatures of past pathogen exposure. The study profiled the T cell repertoires of about 640 subjects by immunosequencing and related them to cytomegalovirus serostatus. A separate validation cohort of 100 to 150 different subjects was used in addition to the approximately 670-subject first cohort. To predict cytomegalovirus infection status, the study brought together high-throughput TCR immunosequencing, statistical association of individual TCRs with disease status, and machine learning. A later analysis re-analyzed previously published TCR beta repertoires from 500 to 700 donors and added high-resolution HLA genotyping to study TCR occurrence patterns. Rather than drawing on any new phenotypic data, the later analysis identified candidate immune exposures from TCR beta sequences and the way those sequences occurred across donors. In an earlier analysis of 587 of the donors, high-throughput TCR beta sequencing was used to judge whether each TCR beta V gene segment behaved as functional or pseudogenic. Donor age, sex, ethnicity and CMV serostatus were compiled together with the repertoire data. A later genetic analysis used genome-wide SNP genotypes for about three fifths of the 666 donors, treating that subset as a discovery cohort. Every discovery cohort repertoire had been produced on one sequencing platform. Class I and class II HLA loci were covered by the typing at four-digit resolution. Typing coverage varied by locus: roughly 620-640 donors for A, B, C, DRB1 and DQB1; 500 to 550 for DQA1; over 600 for DPA1; approximately 450 for DPB1. Because of strong linkage in the cohort, five DR-DQ haplotypes were treated as single units for association and clustering. Among about 370 genotyped donors of the cohort, an average of about 220,000 unique TCR beta nucleotide sequences was sequenced per donor, of which approximately 18% were non-productive. The paper as a whole reports these results and caveats: In a later analysis, HLA-associated TCR beta chains were found to be more clonally expanded and to have lower generation probabilities than equally common non-associated chains. Assigning TCR associations to individual alleles was difficult when HLA alleles, especially DR and DQ, strongly co-occurred. In an earlier analysis of some 500 of the donors, most TCR beta V segments appeared in productive rearrangements about 90% or about 30% of the time, broadly matching IMGT annotations. In a later analysis, several top co-occurrence clusters were reported to appear linked to parvovirus B19, influenza, CMV and Epstein-Barr virus. Sequencing depth was assumed to be roughly uniform across donors in the presence/absence analyses, though that assumption may not hold. The authors suggested that the approach could potentially be extended to other disease states and immunological phenotypes. According to a later genetic analysis, donors in an Asian-associated ancestry cluster had fewer N-insertions in productive TCRs than the approximately 650-donor mean. Only TCR beta chains were sequenced in this cohort, and the absence of alpha or paired-chain data limited detectable features. CMV serostatus was the only immune exposure information available for the cohort. In a later analysis, most CMV-associated TCR beta chains were found to appear HLA-restricted, with HLA associations seemingly driven largely by CMV exposure. A further reported finding was that TCR beta sequences accurately predicted the HLA-A and HLA-B alleles for most subjects in the first cohort. The study listed 164 TCR beta chains as associated with cytomegalovirus. In a later analysis, TCR association rates were found to vary across HLA loci, with the most associated TCRs seen for DRB1 alleles and the fewest for HLA-C alleles. Most TCR sequences were seen in very few donors, while some public TCRs were found in many individuals. A few of the identified cytomegalovirus-associated TCR beta chains were confirmed in vitro to be specific for cytomegalovirus antigens. Linkage disequilibrium might explain the correlated functional status among segregating V segments, but an unknown experimental factor could not be excluded. In both the original and validation cohorts, the classifier was reported to diagnose cytomegalovirus status with high specificity and sensitivity. V-gene and J-gene trimming of TCR beta chains was associated with a missense DCLRE1C variant in a later genetic analysis, and the association was replicated in an independent cohort. Specific HLA alleles were associated with roughly 17,000 TCR beta sequences at a false discovery rate of 0.05 in a later analysis. Because HLA typing was unavailable for some donors at each locus, only the typed subset was used in association tests. The 87-base-pair reads could not distinguish some IMGT-functional V segments, including TRBV6-2 and TRBV6-3, so those segments were excluded. Because counts were too low, about 18 rarely observed V segments, including chromosome 9 orphons, were excluded from the earlier analysis of several hundred of the donors. A cluster of highly shared sequence variants was judged likely to be a technical artifact of the sequencing pipeline.

Receptor libraries were prepared by the immunoSEQ multiplex PCR assay. For the multiplex PCR, a mixture combining 60 forward primers for TCR Vbeta segments and 13 reverse primers for TCR Jbeta segments was used. The CDR3 region of rearranged TCR beta genes was amplified from genomic DNA by a multiplex PCR assay. On the Illumina HiSeq System, the amplified TCR beta libraries were sequenced as 87-base-pair reads. From the authors' description of their analysis: A later analysis tallied about 77 million unique TCR beta chains across the 666 repertoires, and around 12 million of those chains were shared by two or more donors. Raw reads were error-corrected and collapsed into unique sequences with a nearest-neighbor algorithm that merged closely related sequences to remove PCR and sequencing errors. CDR3 sequences were aligned to IMGT reference sequences to assign V, D and J gene segments. For a sequence to be retained, a match of at least six nucleotides to both a V gene segment and a J gene segment was required. Rearrangements were classified as productive when the CDR3 lacked stop codons and remained in frame with V and J, and all other rearrangements were classified as non-productive. Following IMGT convention, CDR3 was defined as the stretch from the second conserved V-encoded cysteine to the conserved J-encoded phenylalanine. In an earlier analysis of some 550 of the donors, sequences lacking an unambiguous match to a single V gene segment were excluded. An earlier analysis of under 750 of the donors called V segments functional above 56.7% productive rearrangements and segregating when the between-donor standard deviation exceeded 5%. A statistical classification framework was built for diagnosing cytomegalovirus status from the catalog of TCR beta chain sequences. V and J gene assignment, in a later analysis, came from comparing TCR nucleotide sequences with IMGT/GENE-DB human TR gene sequences. The TCRdist pipeline was used in a later analysis to assign CDR3 sequences and most-parsimonious VDJ recombination scenarios. In a later analysis, each TCR beta chain was defined by its CDR3 amino acid sequence together with its V-gene family, and reads without a unique V-gene family were excluded. To address suspected cross-contamination and a sequencing artifact, a later analysis removed under 600 highly shared, low-generation-probability nucleotide sequences. A later analysis calculated a clonal expansion index for each public chain from normalized within-repertoire ranks of inferred template counts. In a later analysis, generation probabilities were computed using a VDJ recombination model fitted to out-of-frame rearrangements, and the results were checked against IGoR. A later analysis scored TCR-TCR, TCR-HLA and TCR-CMV co-occurrence with hypergeometric tests, applying a repertoire-size bias correction to TCR pairs. False discovery rates were estimated in a later analysis by permuting HLA or CMV assignments 20 times. In a later analysis, co-occurring TCRs were grouped using DBSCAN, with TCRdist sequence similarity added in when clustering inside HLA-allele-positive subsets. Co-occurrence clustering excluded repertoires with fewer than 30,000 or more than 120,000 public chains, plus five with anomalous nucleotide sharing. This is the immuneACCESS table as TCRdb keeps it, with only in-frame sequences that have V and J called. A part of the clones is gone; compared with another copy, unresolved V genes explain less than half, and the rest is unexplained. D and trimming come from the DNA, and the V and J calls and clone size come from that table. The sample table records about 130,000 clones; about 80% of these occur just once. The ten largest clones represent more than 3% of the sample.

The cohort consisted of approximately 690 healthy bone marrow donors. At the time of sampling, every cohort member was nominally healthy, though immune exposures that went unrecorded were likely present. The donor was CMV seronegative and was included in the group of a few hundred seronegative cohort members. A peripheral blood sample was provided by each donor, and peripheral blood mononuclear cells were used for TCR beta sequencing. Genomic DNA was extracted from the blood cell samples with the Qiagen DNeasy Blood Extraction Kit. The CDR3 sequence holds 13 residues, the cysteine and phenylalanine included. Only the CDR3 portion is preserved as DNA: 39 bases, with reading frame beginning at the first base. CDR1 and CDR2, looked up from the germline V gene, are SGHDN and FVKESK. V is cut by 5 bases and J by 5 bases, and the space between the germline ends is 10 bases.

The material sequenced was PBMCs. The chain is made from TRBV14 and TRBJ1-5, with the D gene too uncertain to name. The TCR was taken from a woman in her 50s in good health and CMV-seronegative. The base sequence is TGTGCCAGCAGCTCGTCACTATATCAGCCCCAGCATTTT. It specifies CASSSSLYQPQHF. Outside the CDR3, residues come from the reference TRBV14 and TRBJ1-5 proteins, so the full variable domain is: EAGVTQFPSHSVIEKGQTVTLRCDPISGHDNLYWYRRVMGKEIKFLLHFVKESKQDESGMPNNRFLAERTGGTYSTLKVQPAELEDSGVYFCASSSSLYQPQHFGDGTRLSIL.